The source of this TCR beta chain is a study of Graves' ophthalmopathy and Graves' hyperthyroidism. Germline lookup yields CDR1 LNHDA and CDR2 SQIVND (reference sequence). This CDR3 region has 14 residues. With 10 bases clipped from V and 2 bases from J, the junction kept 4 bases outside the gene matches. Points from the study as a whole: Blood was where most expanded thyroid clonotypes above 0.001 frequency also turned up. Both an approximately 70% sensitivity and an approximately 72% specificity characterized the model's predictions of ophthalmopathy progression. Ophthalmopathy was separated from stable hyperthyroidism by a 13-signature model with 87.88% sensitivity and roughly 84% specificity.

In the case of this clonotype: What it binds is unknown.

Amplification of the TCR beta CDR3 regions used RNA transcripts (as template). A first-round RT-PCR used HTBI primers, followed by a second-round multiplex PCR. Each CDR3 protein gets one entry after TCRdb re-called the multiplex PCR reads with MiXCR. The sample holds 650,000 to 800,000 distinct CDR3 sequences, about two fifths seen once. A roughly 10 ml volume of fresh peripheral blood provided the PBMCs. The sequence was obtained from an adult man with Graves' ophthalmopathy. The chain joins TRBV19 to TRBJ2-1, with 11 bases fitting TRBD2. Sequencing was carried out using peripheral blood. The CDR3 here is CATTSGGTYNEQFF. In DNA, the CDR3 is TGTGCCACCACTAGCGGGGGAACCTACAATGAGCAGTTCTTC.